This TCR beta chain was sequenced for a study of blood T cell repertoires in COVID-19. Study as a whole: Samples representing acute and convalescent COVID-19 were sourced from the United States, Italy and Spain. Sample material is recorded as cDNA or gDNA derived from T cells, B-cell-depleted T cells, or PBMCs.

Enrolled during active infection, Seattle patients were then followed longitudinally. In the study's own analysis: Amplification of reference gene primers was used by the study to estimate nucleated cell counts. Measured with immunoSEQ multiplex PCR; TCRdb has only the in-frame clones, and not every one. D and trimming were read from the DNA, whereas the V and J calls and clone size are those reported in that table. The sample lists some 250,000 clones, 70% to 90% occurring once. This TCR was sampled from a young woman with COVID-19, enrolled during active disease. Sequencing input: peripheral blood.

CDR3: CASSPLEISQETQYF. CDR3 bases: TGTGCCAGCAGCCCTTTGGAGATATCCCAAGAGACCCAGTACTTC. The chain has TRBV14 and TRBJ2-5; no clear D gene. The V end lost 4 bases, the J end lost 1 base, and 13 bases lay between the germline ends. Germline assignment: CDR1 SGHDN and CDR2 FVKESK. This CDR3 spans 15 amino acids.